One T cell receptor beta chain is described in this entry. Naive CD8 cells lacked CD45RO, underwent positive selection for CCR7 and left out terminally differentiated effector memory CD45RA+ cells. The protocol was immunoSEQ multiplex PCR, while the TCRdb copy is restricted to in-frame clones and leaves out a portion. The sample includes roughly 2.1 million clones, 90% to 95% of them seen just once. This CDR3 is 16 amino acids long. CDR1 WNHNN and CDR2 SYGVQD come from the germline V gene (reference sequence). V dropped 1 base and J dropped 2 bases, with 13 bases sitting between them. The data stem from a study of shared clonotypes between healthy human individuals.

The source of this sequence is a man between 18 and 29 years old in good health. Some clones in this sample may be carry-over from other donors' samples. The chain recombines TRBV10-1 with TRBJ2-3; D is unresolved. Material: naive CD8+ T cells from PBMCs. The CDR3, as DNA: TGCGCCAGCAGTGAGTTGGGCGGCTCTCTCACAGATACGCAGTATTTT. The encoded protein is CASSELGGSLTDTQYF.